One sample yielded the 10 T cell receptor beta chains listed below, sequenced in a study of post-analysis software for immune sequencing data. No antigens are known for them. TCR beta cDNA libraries included unique molecular identifiers. TCRdb used MiXCR to reprocess the PCR reads, holding one entry per CDR3 protein. The data show a few hundred thousand distinct CDR3 sequences, approximately 46% seen once. Overall study findings and caveats: Patients had higher frequencies than controls of five TRBV segments, including TRBV5-6, TRBV5-1 and TRBV20-1.

Sequenced material: blood. These receptors all stem from a girl aged 10-17 years with multiple sclerosis.

V gene TRBV20-1 combines with J gene TRBJ2-5, with a weak D call TRBD2 (6 bases). The V gene lost 0 bases and the J gene lost 1 base, with 12 bases spanning the gap. CDR1 DFQATT and CDR2 SNEGSKA come from the germline V gene (reference sequence). This CDR3 has 15 residues. CDR3 region: CSARDDGRPQETQYF. The DNA for the CDR3 is TGCAGTGCTAGAGATGACGGGAGACCCCAAGAGACCCAGTACTTC.

This clonotype was recorded a few times. This chain connects TRBV6-5 to TRBJ2-7; TRBD1 aligns across 11 bases. Germline CDR1 MNHEY, CDR2 SVGAGI. With V trimmed by 6 bases and J by 7 bases, 8 bases remained unmatched. There are 14 residues in the CDR3. CDR3 sequence (DNA): TGTGCCAGCAGCCCTCCGGGACAGGGGGGTGAGCAGTACTTC. As protein: CASSPPGQGGEQYF.

CDR3 in amino acids: CSAAPGQGFQETQYF. CDR3 coding DNA: TGCAGTGCTGCCCCGGGACAGGGGTTTCAAGAGACCCAGTACTTC. The V gene is TRBV20-1, the J gene TRBJ2-5; TRBD1 matches 10 bases. With V trimmed by 5 bases and J by 2 bases, 8 bases remained unmatched. The CDR3 covers 15 residues. CDR1 and CDR2 (germline): DFQATT, SNEGSKA (reference sequence).

This clonotype has just a few counts. The chain is built from TRBV6-5 and TRBJ1-1; no reliable D call. CDR1 and CDR2 (germline): MNHEY, SVGAGI. This CDR3 region has 12 residues. The V end was cut by 2 bases, the J end by 5 bases, with 6 bases between. CDR3 nucleotides: TGTGCCAGCAGTTACGGGCGGACTGAAGCTTTCTTT. Its translation is CASSYGRTEAFF.

This clonotype was seen a handful of times. This rearrangement joins TRBV9 to TRBJ2-7, with 11 bases lining up with TRBD2. V gave up 2 bases and J gave up 1 base; unmatched junction bases: 5. CDR1 and CDR2 from the germline V gene are SGDLS and YYNGEE. This CDR3 region has 16 residues. The CDR3 DNA follows: TGTGCCAGCAGCGTTACCGGGACTAGCGGATCCTACGAGCAGTACTTC. As protein: CASSVTGTSGSYEQYF.

V usage is TRBV25-1 and J usage is TRBJ2-7, with 13 bases identical to TRBD2. Per the germline V gene, CDR1 is MGHDK and CDR2 is SYGVNS. The CDR3 has 17 residues. Germline trimming cut 3 bases from V and 5 bases from J; bases unmatched to any gene: 10. The CDR3 DNA reads as TGTGCCAGCAGTGATCGCAGGACTAGCGGGAGTTTCAACGAGCAGTACTTC. Translation: CASSDRRTSGSFNEQYF.

This clonotype appeared a single time. The rearrangement links TRBV12-3 or TRBV12-4 to TRBJ1-4, with a possible D match to TRBD1 (5 bases). This CDR3 has 14 amino acids. V lost 5 bases to trimming and J lost 8 bases, with 15 bases between them. CDR3 amino acids: CASSDNRTGEKLFF. For the CDR3, the DNA is TGTGCCAGCAGTGATAACAGGACTGGGGAAAAACTGTTTTTT.

The chain employs TRBV29-1 and TRBJ2-7, with 7 nucleotides matching TRBD1. Germline V CDR1 and CDR2: SQVTM, ANQGSEA. This CDR3 has 14 amino acids. J gave up 0 bases and V 4 bases, and 6 bases lay outside the gene matches. Here the CDR3 reads CSVVPGQSSYEQYF. In DNA, the CDR3 is TGCAGCGTTGTCCCGGGACAGAGCTCCTACGAGCAGTACTTC.

The rearrangement uses TRBV29-1 and TRBJ1-2, with 10 bases matching TRBD1. The V segment lost 8 bases and the J segment 4 bases; nucleotides outside the gene matches: 7. CDR3 size: 13 residues. Germline V CDR1 and CDR2: SQVTM, ANQGSEA. The DNA for the CDR3 is TGCAGCATCTACGGACAGGGGGTCTATGGCTACACCTTC. Translated, it gives CSIYGQGVYGYTF.

The chain has TRBV7-2 and TRBJ1-2, with 7 positions matching TRBD1. After removal of 0 bases from V and 7 bases from J, the junction contained 11 bases not matched to a gene. Germline assignment: CDR1 SGHTA and CDR2 FQGNSA. There are 16 residues in the CDR3. For the CDR3, the DNA is TGTGCCAGCAGCTTAGCTATAGACAGGGCCAGAGGTGGCTACACCTTC. Translating gives CASSLAIDRARGGYTF.